This TCR beta chain was recorded in a study of OX40 agonist ivuxolimab in advanced cancers. Study-wide context: Under the entry rules, prior anti-PD-1, anti-PD-L1 or anti-CTLA-4 therapy was allowed, and approximately 36% had some.

The protocol was immunoSEQ multiplex PCR, while the TCRdb copy is restricted to in-frame clones and leaves out a portion. The profile covers fewer than 40,000 clones, with roughly 89% appearing a single time and around 0.84% taken by the ten largest. This specimen was CD4+ or CD8+ T cells sorted from blood, taken in a trial of the OX40 agonist ivuxolimab. The sequence derives from an adult with an advanced solid tumor such as melanoma, head and neck, liver or kidney cancer.

In DNA, the CDR3 is TGTGCCAGCGCGGGGGGGCAGTTCGGCGGGGAGCTGTTTTTT. This encodes CASAGGQFGGELFF. This chain links TRBV6-5 with TRBJ2-2, with 9 bases matching TRBD2. V lost 8 bases and J lost 7; bases outside the gene matches: 8. From germline, CDR1 is MNHEY and CDR2 SVGAGI. The length of the CDR3 is 14 residues.